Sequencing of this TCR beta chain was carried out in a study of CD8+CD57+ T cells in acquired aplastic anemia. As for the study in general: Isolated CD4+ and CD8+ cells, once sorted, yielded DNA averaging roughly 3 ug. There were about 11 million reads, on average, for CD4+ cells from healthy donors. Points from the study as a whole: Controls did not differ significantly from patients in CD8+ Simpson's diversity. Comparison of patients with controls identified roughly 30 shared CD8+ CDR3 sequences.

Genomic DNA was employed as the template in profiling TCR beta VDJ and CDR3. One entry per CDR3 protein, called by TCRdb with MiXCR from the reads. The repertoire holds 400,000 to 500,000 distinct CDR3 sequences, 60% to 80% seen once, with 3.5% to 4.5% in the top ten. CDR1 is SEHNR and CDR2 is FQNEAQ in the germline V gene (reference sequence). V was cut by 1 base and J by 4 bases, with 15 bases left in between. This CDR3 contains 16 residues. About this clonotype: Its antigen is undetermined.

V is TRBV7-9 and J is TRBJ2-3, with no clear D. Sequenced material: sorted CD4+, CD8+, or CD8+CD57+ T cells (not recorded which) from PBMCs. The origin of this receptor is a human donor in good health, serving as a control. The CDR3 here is CASSLGFSLGSDTQYF. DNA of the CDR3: TGTGCCAGCAGCTTAGGGTTCTCCCTGGGCTCAGATACGCAGTATTTT.